These 12 T cell receptor beta chains came from one sample sequenced in a study of T cell responses to AZD1222 COVID-19 vaccine. This table comes from immunoSEQ multiplex PCR, and its TCRdb copy is limited to in-frame clones, with some not included. Of 90,000 to 120,000 clones in the sample, roughly 87% are singletons; the top ten hold over 3.5%. Sequenced here: peripheral blood, sampled on day 0 of AZD1222 vaccination. The receptors here all came from an adult in good health.

Regarding this clone: Different DNA sequences within this sample yield the same CDR3. The V call is TRBV27, the J call TRBJ2-5, with D perhaps given as TRBD1 or TRBD2 (5 bases each). Germline assignment: CDR1 MNHEY and CDR2 SMNVEV (reference sequence). The V gene lost 4 bases and the J gene lost 4 bases, with 10 bases spanning the gap. CDR3 length: 13 amino acids. Written as DNA, the CDR3 is TGTGCCAGCAGTTCCCGGGGCCGAGAGACCCAGTACTTC. Translated, it gives CASSSRGRETQYF.

The V and J genes are TRBV5-4 and TRBJ2-7, with D maybe TRBD1 (5 bases). V dropped 0 bases and J dropped 4 bases, with 11 bases sitting between them. CDR1 SGHNT and CDR2 YYREEE come from the germline V gene (reference sequence). This CDR3 spans 14 amino acids. The DNA of the CDR3 is TGTGCCAGCAGCTTGGATCAGGGCCAATACGAGCAGTACTTC. Protein product: CASSLDQGQYEQYF.

The V and J genes are TRBV5-1 and TRBJ1-5; 9 nucleotides align to TRBD1. Losses at the gene ends were 4 bases for V and 5 bases for J; bases not matched to a gene: 4. Germline CDR1 and CDR2: SGHRS and YFSETQ. This CDR3 region has 14 residues. CDR3 nucleotide sequence: TGCGCCAGCAGCCCGGGACAGGGCCATCAGCCCCAGCATTTT. The encoded protein is CASSPGQGHQPQHF.

The chain has TRBV7-2 and TRBJ2-3; D unclear. The ends were cut back, 0 bases at V and 3 bases at J, with 4 bases in the middle. CDR3 length equals 13 residues. The V gene's germline CDR1 is SGHTA and CDR2 FQGNSA. CDR3 protein: CASSLARTDTQYF. The CDR3 DNA sequence: TGTGCCAGCAGCTTAGCGAGAACAGATACGCAGTATTTT.

V usage is TRBV28 and J usage is TRBJ2-1; D remains ambiguous. Germline loops: CDR1 MDHEN, CDR2 SYDVKM. V lost 2 bases to trimming and J lost 10 bases, with 9 bases between them. The CDR3 has 12 residues. CDR3 nucleotides: TGTGCCAGCAGTTTACGGGTGGGAGAGCAGTTCTTC. It is translated as CASSLRVGEQFF. Looking up the rest from reference TRBV28 and TRBJ2-1 gives the full variable domain: DVKVTQSSRYLVKRTGEKVFLECVQDMDHENMFWYRQDPGLGLRLIYFSYDVKMKEKGDIPEGYSVSREKKERFSLILESASTNQTSMYLCASSLRVGEQFFGPGTRLTVL.

V usage is TRBV6-5 and J usage is TRBJ2-1; possibly TRBD1 or TRBD2 for D (5 bases each). The CDR3 contains 15 residues. Per germline, CDR1 MNHEY and CDR2 SVGAGI. V lost 4 bases and J 5 bases, leaving 15 bases between the germline ends. CDR3 in amino acids: CASSSAGRMHNEQFF. The CDR3 bases are TGTGCCAGCAGTTCAGCAGGGAGAATGCACAATGAGCAGTTCTTC.

The J gene is TRBJ1-4, the V gene TRBV5-1; TRBD1 aligns across 7 bases. CDR1 SGHRS and CDR2 YFSETQ come from the germline V gene. This CDR3 has 15 amino acids. The V segment lost 5 bases and the J segment 0 bases; nucleotides outside the gene matches: 4. CDR3 in DNA: TGCGCCAGCAGAGGACAGGAAGCAACTAATGAAAAACTGTTTTTT. It translates to CASRGQEATNEKLFF.

The chain couples TRBV13 to TRBJ2-3, with 13 positions matching TRBD2. There are 16 residues in the CDR3. The germline gives CDR1 PRHDT, CDR2 FYEKMQ (reference sequence). V dropped 6 bases and J dropped 5; count of bases not matched to a gene: 8. The CDR3 sequence: CASRHGLAGALDTQYF. DNA for the CDR3: TGTGCCAGCAGACACGGACTAGCGGGAGCGTTAGATACGCAGTATTTT.

This sequence joins TRBV5-6 and TRBJ2-5; 8 nucleotides match TRBD2. The CDR3 length is 16 residues. Germline assignment: CDR1 SGHDT and CDR2 YYEEEE. The V gene end was trimmed by 1 base and the J gene end by 5 bases; junction bases not matched to a gene: 10. CDR3 bases: TGTGCCAGCAGCTTGTTTACCCGGGGGGGCCGGGAGACCCAGTACTTC. Translation: CASSLFTRGGRETQYF. The full variable domain, rest sourced from reference TRBV5-6 and TRBJ2-5, is DAGVTQSPTHLIKTRGQQVTLRCSPKSGHDTVSWYQQALGQGPQFIFQYYEEEERQRGNFPDRFSGHQFPNYSSELNVNALLLGDSALYLCASSLFTRGGRETQYFGPGTRLLVL.

This clone was detected once. V and J are TRBV9 and TRBJ1-1; no definite D call. CDR3 length: 13 residues. Trimming removed 0 bases at V and 0 bases at J, with 3 bases between. In germline, CDR1 is SGDLS, CDR2 YYNGEE. The CDR3 DNA reads as TGTGCCAGCAGCGTAGCAGTGAACACTGAAGCTTTCTTT. Its translation is CASSVAVNTEAFF.

V gene TRBV30 combines with J gene TRBJ1-1, with D perhaps TRBD1 (5 bases). The CDR3 spans 13 residues. The V gene's germline CDR1 is GTSNPN and CDR2 SVGIG (reference sequence). Trimming removed 3 bases from V and 3 bases from J, with 11 bases in between. The CDR3 nucleotides are TGTGCCTGGAGGTCAGGGTGGGACACTGAAGCTTTCTTT. Translating gives CAWRSGWDTEAFF.

The chain uses TRBV10-3 and TRBJ1-1; a possible D gene is TRBD1 (6 bases). CDR3 size: 14 residues. Trimming shortened V by 4 bases and J by 1 base, and 10 bases separated the two germline ends. CDR1 is ENHRY and CDR2 is SYGVKD in the germline V gene. This CDR3 reads CAISGTVKNTEAFF. As DNA, the CDR3 is TGTGCCATCAGTGGGACAGTAAAGAACACTGAAGCTTTCTTT.